This record covers a single T cell receptor (beta chain). Its cognate antigen is unknown. This entry belongs to a study of cytomegalovirus exposure and HLA in healthy donors. Study observations and caveats: Cytomegalovirus-associated status was assigned to some 160 TCR beta chains. Earlier results showed most TCR beta V segments being productive about 87% or about 30% of the time. Most TCR sequences showed up rarely, but some public TCRs showed up in many donors.

Germline V gene sequence: CDR1 SEHNR, CDR2 FQNEAQ (reference sequence). The CDR3 extends over 15 amino acids. J lost 5 bases, V lost 1 base, and 3 bases had no gene match. Though probably carrying unrecorded immune exposures, donors were nominally healthy at sampling. PCR was performed using 60 Vbeta and 13 Jbeta primers. The assay was immunoSEQ multiplex PCR, and TCRdb's table has in-frame clones only and misses some. The data show around 230,000 clones, around 76% seen once. The sequencing sample was made of PBMCs. The chain has TRBV7-9 and TRBJ2-7; TRBD1 aligns across 12 bases. The source of this sequence is a middle-aged man in good health and CMV-seropositive. The CDR3 sequence: CASSLGGTGGDEQYF. DNA for the CDR3: TGTGCCAGCAGCTTAGGTGGGACAGGGGGCGACGAGCAGTACTTC.